Below, one T cell receptor (beta chain) is given with its context. Its antigen is undetermined. Expressed TCRB transcripts were sequenced, since all the RNA that had been isolated was reverse transcribed. The assay was immunoSEQ multiplex PCR, and TCRdb's table has in-frame clones only and misses some. The sample carries over 150,000 clones, approximately 8.1% recorded once. This specimen belongs to a study of beta chain features in type 1 diabetes. Findings and caveats of the study: In comparison with healthy donors, patients had naive, central memory and Treg TCRB repertoires that appeared more similar. Type 1 diabetes patients had moderately but significantly shorter TCRB CDR3s in all four CD4+ subsets. cDNA sequencing could over-represent cells with high TCR expression.

Each sorted population was over 98% pure. The V and J ends lost 3 bases and 10 bases respectively, with 12 bases between them. In germline, CDR1 is SGHTA, CDR2 FQGNSA. The CDR3 contains 12 residues. This sequence was found in a man between 18 and 29 years old with type 1 diabetes. The sequencing input was central memory CD4+ T cells from blood. J is TRBJ2-5 and V is TRBV7-2; D perhaps matches TRBD2 (5 bases). This CDR3 reads CASSFEGRSQYF. DNA for the CDR3: TGTGCCAGCAGCTTCGAAGGGAGAAGCCAGTACTTC. The full variable domain, rest sourced from reference TRBV7-2 and TRBJ2-5, is GAGVSQSPSNKVTEKGKDVELRCDPISGHTALYWYRQSLGQGLEFLIYFQGNSAPDKSGLPSDRFSAERTGGSVSTLTIQRTQQEDSAVYLCASSFEGRSQYFGPGTRLLVL.